This T cell receptor beta chain stems from a study of blood T cell repertoires in COVID-19. On the study more broadly: The study drew acute and convalescent COVID-19 samples from the United States, Italy and Spain.

In this sample, this clone turned up a few times. The method was immunoSEQ multiplex PCR; TCRdb's version includes in-frame clones alone and lacks a portion of them. The sample has fewer than 200,000 clones, roughly four fifths seen once. This CDR3 region has 16 residues. Germline CDR1 ENHRY, CDR2 SYGVKD. With 0 bases clipped from V and 10 bases from J, the junction kept 10 bases outside the gene matches. Sequencing was carried out using peripheral blood. The chain is built from TRBV10-3 and TRBJ2-1, with 9 bases fitting TRBD1. The receptor's source is a woman in her seventies with COVID-19, enrolled during active disease. The chain's CDR3 is CAISESTRTGVNEQFF. For the CDR3, the DNA is TGTGCCATCAGTGAGTCGACCCGGACAGGGGTAAACGAGCAGTTCTTC.